These 7 T cell receptor beta chains were all obtained from the same sample, sequenced in a study of regulatory T cells in long-lasting Graves disease. Time point given: newly diagnosed GD, antithyroid drugs for less than 3 months. From PBMCs, RNA was extracted and then used to make the TCR library. For TCR beta, libraries came from iRepertoire HTBI primers and Arm-PCR of CDR3 regions. TCRdb processed the multiplex PCR reads anew with MiXCR; each CDR3 protein has one entry. The sample shows 400,000 to 500,000 distinct CDR3 sequences, over 14% of them seen only once. These data also formed part of another study, on T cells in Graves' hyperthyroidism and ophthalmopathy.

Sequenced here: peripheral blood mononuclear cells (PBMCs), sampled at new diagnosis, from a patient treated with antithyroid drugs. These receptors originate from a woman between 40 and 55 years old with Graves disease.

The chain couples TRBV9 to TRBJ2-3; 7 bases are a match to TRBD1. V lost 0 bases to trimming and J lost 7 bases; unmatched junction nucleotides: 17. The CDR3 extends over 18 amino acids. The germline V gene encodes CDR1 SGDLS and CDR2 YYNGEE. The CDR3 DNA is TGTGCCAGCAGCGTAGCTCCGGCGAGGGGGCAAGGGACGCATACGCAGTATTTT. Amino acids: CASSVAPARGQGTHTQYF.

This clonotype was seen repeatedly, ten times or more. This sequence joins TRBV27 and TRBJ2-7; 8 positions agree with TRBD1. The junction had 12 bases not matched to a gene; V was cut back by 5 bases and J by 9 bases. CDR1 MNHEY and CDR2 SMNVEV come from the germline V gene (reference sequence). The CDR3 is 14 residues long. The chain's CDR3 is CASSPLGQGMRQYF. The CDR3 DNA sequence: TGTGCCAGCAGTCCACTAGGACAGGGAATGAGGCAGTACTTC.

In this sample, this clonotype turned up a few times. This chain's CDR3 is CASSQDLNEQFF. Written as DNA, the CDR3 is TGTGCCAGCAGCCAAGATCTCAATGAGCAGTTCTTC. The V call is TRBV14, the J call TRBJ2-1; D is unresolved. V lost 0 bases and J lost 6, with 3 bases in between. CDR3 length equals 12 residues. Germline CDR1 SGHDN, CDR2 FVKESK.

This clonotype was recorded many times. This chain's CDR3 is CASSYSTFRQGISTGELFF. The CDR3 DNA reads as TGTGCCAGCAGTTACTCGACTTTTCGACAGGGTATAAGCACCGGGGAGCTGTTTTTT. V gene TRBV6-5 combines with J gene TRBJ2-2, with TRBD1 matching over 7 bases. The CDR3 length is 19 residues. V gave up 0 bases and J gave up 4 bases; unmatched junction bases: 14. Germline assignment: CDR1 MNHEY and CDR2 SVGAGI.

This clonotype has at least ten counts. V is TRBV11-3 and J is TRBJ2-1, with no clear D. Germline loops: CDR1 SGHNT, CDR2 YENEEA. The V end lost 2 bases, the J end lost 0 bases, and 8 bases lay between the germline ends. This CDR3 is built from 15 residues. CDR3 sequence (DNA): TGTGCCAGCAGCTTATTAGGGATCTCCTACAATGAGCAGTTCTTC. Translating gives CASSLLGISYNEQFF.

This clonotype came up once. A much larger clone sits a single nucleotide away, making a read error possible. The V and J genes are TRBV30 and TRBJ2-7, with TRBD1 matching over 9 bases. This CDR3 has 15 amino acids. V lost 3 bases to trimming and J lost 3 bases; unmatched junction nucleotides: 9. Germline V CDR1 and CDR2: GTSNPN, SVGIG (reference sequence). The CDR3 sequence is CAWSLSRTGVYEQYF. The DNA for the CDR3 is TGTGCCTGGAGCTTATCCAGGACAGGGGTCTACGAGCAGTACTTC.

The V and J genes are TRBV6-1 and TRBJ1-5; 7 bases are a match to TRBD1. CDR1 and CDR2 from the germline V gene are MNHNS and SASEGT. V lost 6 bases, J lost 13 bases, and 12 bases stayed unmatched. CDR3 length: 13 amino acids. CDR3 protein: CASSSRRDSQQHF. The CDR3 bases are TGTGCCAGCAGCTCCAGACGGGACAGCCAACAGCATTTT.